What follows is one T cell receptor (beta chain) and its context. What it recognizes is unknown. This sample was included in a study of cytomegalovirus exposure and HLA in healthy donors. This PCR relied on a set of 60 Vbeta primers and 13 Jbeta primers. Sequenced by immunoSEQ multiplex PCR; TCRdb stores in-frame clones only, minus some. The repertoire table contains 130,000 or so clones. Study results and limitations: Roughly even sequencing depth across donors was the assumption behind the presence/absence analyses. A later analysis found common viral pathogens apparently linked to several of the most significant clusters.

The V gene lost 3 bases and the J gene lost 4 bases, with 9 bases spanning the gap. The length of the CDR3 is 13 residues. CDR1 and CDR2 (germline): MNHNS, SASEGT. The sample taken for sequencing was PBMCs. V and J are TRBV6-1 and TRBJ2-5; D is possibly TRBD2 (5 bases). This clonotype originated in a woman younger than 35 in good health and CMV-seronegative. The CDR3 sequence: CASSDGVPETQYF. CDR3 nucleotides: TGTGCCAGCAGTGACGGGGTGCCAGAGACCCAGTACTTC.